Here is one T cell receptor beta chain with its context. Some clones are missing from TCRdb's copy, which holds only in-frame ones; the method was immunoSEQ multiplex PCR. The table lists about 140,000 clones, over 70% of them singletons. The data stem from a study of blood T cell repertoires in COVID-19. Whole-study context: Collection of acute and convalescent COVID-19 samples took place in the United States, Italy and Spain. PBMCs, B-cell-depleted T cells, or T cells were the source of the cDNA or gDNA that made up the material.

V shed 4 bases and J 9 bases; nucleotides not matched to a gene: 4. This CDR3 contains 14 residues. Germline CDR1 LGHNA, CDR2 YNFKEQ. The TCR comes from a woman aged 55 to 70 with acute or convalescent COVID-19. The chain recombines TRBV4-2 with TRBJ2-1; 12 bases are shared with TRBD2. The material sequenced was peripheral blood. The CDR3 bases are TGTGCCAGCAGCCTCTGGACTAGCGGGATTGAGCAGTTCTTC. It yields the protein CASSLWTSGIEQFF.